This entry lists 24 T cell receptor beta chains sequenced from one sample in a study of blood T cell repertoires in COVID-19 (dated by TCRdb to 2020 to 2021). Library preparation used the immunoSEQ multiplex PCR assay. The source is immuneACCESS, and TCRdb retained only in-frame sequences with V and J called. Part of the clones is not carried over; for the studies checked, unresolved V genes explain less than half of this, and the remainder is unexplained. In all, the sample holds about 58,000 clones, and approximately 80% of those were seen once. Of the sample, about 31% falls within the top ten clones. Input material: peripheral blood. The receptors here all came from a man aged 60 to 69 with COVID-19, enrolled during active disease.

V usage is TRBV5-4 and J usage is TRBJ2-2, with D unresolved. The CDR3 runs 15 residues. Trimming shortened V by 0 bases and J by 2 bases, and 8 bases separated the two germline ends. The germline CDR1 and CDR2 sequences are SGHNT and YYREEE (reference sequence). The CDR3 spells CASSLARINTGELFF. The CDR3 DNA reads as TGTGCCAGCAGCTTGGCTAGGATAAACACCGGGGAGCTGTTTTTT.

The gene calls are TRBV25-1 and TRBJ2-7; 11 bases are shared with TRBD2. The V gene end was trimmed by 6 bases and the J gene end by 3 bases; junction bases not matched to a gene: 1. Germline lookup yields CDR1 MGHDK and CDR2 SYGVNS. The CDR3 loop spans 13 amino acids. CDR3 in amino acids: CASRTSGNYEQYF. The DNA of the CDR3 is TGTGCCAGCAGGACTAGCGGGAACTACGAGCAGTACTTC.

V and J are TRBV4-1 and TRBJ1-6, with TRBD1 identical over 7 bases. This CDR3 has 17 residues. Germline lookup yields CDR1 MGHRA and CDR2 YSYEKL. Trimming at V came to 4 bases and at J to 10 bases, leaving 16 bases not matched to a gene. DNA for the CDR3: TGCGCCAGCAGCCTCAATCAACCGGGACAGTTTCGGTCACCCCTCCACTTT. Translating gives CASSLNQPGQFRSPLHF.

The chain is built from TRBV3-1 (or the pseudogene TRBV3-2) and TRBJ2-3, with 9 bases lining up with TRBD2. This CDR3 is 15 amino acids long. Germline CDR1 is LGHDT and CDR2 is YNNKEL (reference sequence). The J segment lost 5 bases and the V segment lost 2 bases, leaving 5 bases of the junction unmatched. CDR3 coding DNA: TGTGCCAGCAGCCAAAGGCGGGGGGGCGGAGATACGCAGTATTTT. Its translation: CASSQRRGGGDTQYF.

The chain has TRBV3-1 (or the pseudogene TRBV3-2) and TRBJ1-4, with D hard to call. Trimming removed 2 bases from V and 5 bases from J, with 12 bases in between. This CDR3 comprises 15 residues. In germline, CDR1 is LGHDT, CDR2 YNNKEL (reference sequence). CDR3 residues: CASSQSTVLNEKLFF. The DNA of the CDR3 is TGTGCCAGCAGCCAAAGCACAGTGCTAAATGAAAAACTGTTTTTT.

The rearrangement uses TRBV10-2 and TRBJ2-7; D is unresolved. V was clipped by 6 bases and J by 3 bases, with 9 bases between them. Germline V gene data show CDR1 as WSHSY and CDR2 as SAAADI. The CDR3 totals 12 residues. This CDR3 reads CASRAGVYEQYF. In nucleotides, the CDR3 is TGCGCCAGCAGGGCAGGTGTCTACGAGCAGTACTTC.

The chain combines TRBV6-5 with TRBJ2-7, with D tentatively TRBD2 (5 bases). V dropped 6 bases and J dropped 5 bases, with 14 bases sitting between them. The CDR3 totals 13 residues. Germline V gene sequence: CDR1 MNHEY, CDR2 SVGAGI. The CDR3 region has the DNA TGTGCCAGCAGAACCGCCGAGCGGAACGAGCAGTACTTC. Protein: CASRTAERNEQYF.

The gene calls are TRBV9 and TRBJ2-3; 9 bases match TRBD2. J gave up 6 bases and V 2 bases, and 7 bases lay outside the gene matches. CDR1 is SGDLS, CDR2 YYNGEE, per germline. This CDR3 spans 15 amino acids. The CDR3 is CASSVVPSGGDTQYF. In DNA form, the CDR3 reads TGTGCCAGCAGCGTCGTTCCCAGCGGGGGGGATACGCAGTATTTT.

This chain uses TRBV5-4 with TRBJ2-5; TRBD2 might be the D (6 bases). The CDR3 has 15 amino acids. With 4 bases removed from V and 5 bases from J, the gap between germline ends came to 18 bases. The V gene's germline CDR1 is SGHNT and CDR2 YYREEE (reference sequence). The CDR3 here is CASSLELAGGETQYF. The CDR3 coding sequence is TGTGCCAGCAGCCTCGAACTAGCTGGGGGGGAGACCCAGTACTTC.

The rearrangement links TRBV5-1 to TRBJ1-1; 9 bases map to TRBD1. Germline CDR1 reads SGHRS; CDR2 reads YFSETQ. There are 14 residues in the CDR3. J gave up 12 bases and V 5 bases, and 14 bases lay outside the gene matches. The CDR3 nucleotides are TGCGCCAGCAGACCACCCGGGACAGGGTCAGAAACTTTCTTT. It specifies CASRPPGTGSETFF.

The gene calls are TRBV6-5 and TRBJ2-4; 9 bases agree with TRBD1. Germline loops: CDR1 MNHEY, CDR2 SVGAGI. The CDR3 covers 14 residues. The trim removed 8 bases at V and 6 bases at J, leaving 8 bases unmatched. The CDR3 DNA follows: TGTGCCAGCCTCCAGGACAGGGGAGGAAACATTCAGTACTTC. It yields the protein CASLQDRGGNIQYF.

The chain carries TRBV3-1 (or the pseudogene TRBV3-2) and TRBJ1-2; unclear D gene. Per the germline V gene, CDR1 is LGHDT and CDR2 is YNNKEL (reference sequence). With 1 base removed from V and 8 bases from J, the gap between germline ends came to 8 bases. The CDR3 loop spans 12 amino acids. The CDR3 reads CASSQGFEGYTF. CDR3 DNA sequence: TGTGCCAGCAGCCAAGGTTTCGAGGGCTACACCTTC.

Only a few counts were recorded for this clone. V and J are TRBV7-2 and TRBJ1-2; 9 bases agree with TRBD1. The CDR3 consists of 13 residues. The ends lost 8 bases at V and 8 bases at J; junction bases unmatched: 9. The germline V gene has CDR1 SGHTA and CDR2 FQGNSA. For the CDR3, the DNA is TGTGCCAGCTTCAACCGGGACAGGGAGGGCTACACCTTC. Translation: CASFNRDREGYTF.

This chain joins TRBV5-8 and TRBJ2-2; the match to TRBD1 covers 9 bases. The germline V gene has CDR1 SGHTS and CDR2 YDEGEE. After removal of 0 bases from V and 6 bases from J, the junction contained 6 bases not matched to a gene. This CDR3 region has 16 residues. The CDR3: CASSLGAGQGSGELFF. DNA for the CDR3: TGTGCCAGCAGCTTGGGAGCGGGACAGGGATCCGGGGAGCTGTTTTTT.

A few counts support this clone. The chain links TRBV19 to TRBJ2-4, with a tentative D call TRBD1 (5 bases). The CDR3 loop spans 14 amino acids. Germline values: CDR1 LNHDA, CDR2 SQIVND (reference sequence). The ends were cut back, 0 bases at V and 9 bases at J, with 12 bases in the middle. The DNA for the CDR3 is TGTGCCAGTAGTATAGATCTCTGGCAGGGCATTCAGTACTTC. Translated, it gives CASSIDLWQGIQYF.

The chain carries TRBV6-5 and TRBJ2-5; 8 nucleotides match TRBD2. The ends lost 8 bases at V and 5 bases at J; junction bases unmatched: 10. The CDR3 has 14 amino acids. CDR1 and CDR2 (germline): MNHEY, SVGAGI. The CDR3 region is CASAGGLAGETQYF. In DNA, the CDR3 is TGTGCCAGCGCCGGCGGACTAGCTGGGGAGACCCAGTACTTC.

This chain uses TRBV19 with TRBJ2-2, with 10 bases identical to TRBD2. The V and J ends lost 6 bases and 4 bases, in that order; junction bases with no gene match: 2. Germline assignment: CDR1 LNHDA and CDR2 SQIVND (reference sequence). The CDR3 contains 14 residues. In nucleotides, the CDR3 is TGTGCCAGTAGACTAGCGGGACCCACCGGGGAGCTGTTTTTT. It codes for CASRLAGPTGELFF. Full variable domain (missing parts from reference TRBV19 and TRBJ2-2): DGGITQSPKYLFRKEGQNVTLSCEQNLNHDAMYWYRQDPGQGLRLIYYSQIVNDFQKGDIAEGYSVSREKKESFPLTVTSAQKNPTAFYLCASRLAGPTGELFFGEGSRLTVL.

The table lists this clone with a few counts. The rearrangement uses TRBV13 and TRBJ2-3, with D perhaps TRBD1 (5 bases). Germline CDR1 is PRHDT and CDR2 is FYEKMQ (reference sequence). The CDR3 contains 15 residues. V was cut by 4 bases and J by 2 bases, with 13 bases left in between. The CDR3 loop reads CASSYRQFNTDTQYF. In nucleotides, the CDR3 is TGTGCCAGCAGCTACCGACAGTTTAACACAGATACGCAGTATTTT.

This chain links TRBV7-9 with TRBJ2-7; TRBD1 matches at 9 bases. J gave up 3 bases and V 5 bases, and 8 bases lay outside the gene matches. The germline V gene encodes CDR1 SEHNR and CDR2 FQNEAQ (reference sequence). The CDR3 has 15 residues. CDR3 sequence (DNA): TGTGCCAGCAGCCAACGAGGGACAGGGCTCTACGAGCAGTACTTC. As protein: CASSQRGTGLYEQYF.

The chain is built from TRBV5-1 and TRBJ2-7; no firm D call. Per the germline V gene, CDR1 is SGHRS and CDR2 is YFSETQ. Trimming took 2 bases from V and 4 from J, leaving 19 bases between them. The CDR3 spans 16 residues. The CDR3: CASSFVPGQTRYEQYF. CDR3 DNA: TGCGCCAGCAGCTTCGTGCCTGGGCAGACCCGATACGAGCAGTACTTC.

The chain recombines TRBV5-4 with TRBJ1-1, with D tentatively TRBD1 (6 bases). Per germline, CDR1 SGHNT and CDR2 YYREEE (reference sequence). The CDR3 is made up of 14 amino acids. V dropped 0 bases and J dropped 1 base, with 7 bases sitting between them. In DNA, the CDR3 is TGTGCCAGCAGCTTGGCAGGGGCGAACACTGAAGCTTTCTTT. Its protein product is CASSLAGANTEAFF. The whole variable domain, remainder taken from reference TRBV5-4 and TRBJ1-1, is ETGVTQSPTHLIKTRGQQVTLRCSSQSGHNTVSWYQQALGQGPQFIFQYYREEENGRGNFPPRFSGLQFPNYSSELNVNALELDDSALYLCASSLAGANTEAFFGQGTRLTVV.

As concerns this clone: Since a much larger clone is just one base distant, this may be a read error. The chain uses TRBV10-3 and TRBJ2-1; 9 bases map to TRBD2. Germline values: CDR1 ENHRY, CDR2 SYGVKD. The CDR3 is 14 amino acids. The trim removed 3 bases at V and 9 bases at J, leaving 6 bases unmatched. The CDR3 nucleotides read TGTGCCATCAGTGACAGCGGGAGGTCTAGTGAGCAGTTCTTC. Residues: CAISDSGRSSEQFF.

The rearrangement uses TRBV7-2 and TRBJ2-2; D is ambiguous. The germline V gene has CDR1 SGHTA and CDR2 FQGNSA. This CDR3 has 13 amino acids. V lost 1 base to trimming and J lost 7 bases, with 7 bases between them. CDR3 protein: CASSLELSGELFF. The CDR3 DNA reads TGTGCCAGCAGCTTAGAATTGAGCGGGGAGCTGTTTTTT.

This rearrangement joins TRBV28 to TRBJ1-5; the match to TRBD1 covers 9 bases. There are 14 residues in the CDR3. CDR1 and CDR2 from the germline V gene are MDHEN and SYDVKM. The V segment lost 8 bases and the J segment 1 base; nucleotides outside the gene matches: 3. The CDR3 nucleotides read TGTGCCAGCCGACAGGGGGGAAGCAATCAGCCCCAGCATTTT. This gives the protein CASRQGGSNQPQHF. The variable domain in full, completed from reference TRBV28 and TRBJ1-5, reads DVKVTQSSRYLVKRTGEKVFLECVQDMDHENMFWYRQDPGLGLRLIYFSYDVKMKEKGDIPEGYSVSREKKERFSLILESASTNQTSMYLCASRQGGSNQPQHFGDGTRLSIL.